The clone carrying this T cell receptor (beta chain) was found once. No antigen is known for it. These data come from a study of beta chain features in type 1 diabetes. Study details: Sorted cell examination encompassed 100 million to 110 million cells across all samples. Regarding the study as a whole: Unsettled here was the matter of whether HLA type influences TCRB rearrangement. TCRB CDR3s from Type 1 diabetes patients were moderately but significantly shorter in all four CD4+ subsets.

This CDR3 has 14 amino acids. CDR1 and CDR2 (germline): ENHRY, SYGVKD. Between the trimmed V and J ends, which lost 3 bases and 0 bases, there was a span of 6 bases. Sorting that relied on CD45RO/CCR7/CD25/CD127/CD95/CD27 yielded CD4+ naive, central memory, regulatory and stem cell-like memory cells. Isolated RNA was reverse transcribed in full, so expressed TCRB transcripts were sequenced. Sequenced naive, central memory and regulatory T cell samples produced an average of roughly 3.5 million reads. The table came from immunoSEQ multiplex PCR; TCRdb's copy has only in-frame clones and leaves some out. Of approximately 160,000 clones in the sample, roughly 60% were seen once.

Sequencing was performed on naive CD4+ T cells from blood. This receptor was taken from a man between 25 and 39 years old with type 1 diabetes. V gene TRBV10-3 combines with J gene TRBJ1-3; D unresolved. The CDR3 DNA follows: TGTGCCATCAGTGATGGGCTCTCTGGAAACACCATATATTTT. Translated, it gives CAISDGLSGNTIYF.